Below, 9 T cell receptor beta chains from the same sample are listed, as sequenced in a study of blood T cell repertoires in COVID-19. Produced via immunoSEQ multiplex PCR; TCRdb's table is partial and in-frame only. The sample includes about 88,000 clones, roughly 90% of them seen just once. Specimen: peripheral blood. These receptors were obtained from a man in his 60s with acute or convalescent COVID-19.

V gene TRBV7-9 combines with J gene TRBJ2-2; D gene uncertain. The ends were cut back, 7 bases at V and 5 bases at J, with 5 bases in the middle. Germline assignment: CDR1 SEHNR and CDR2 FQNEAQ (reference sequence). CDR3 size: 11 residues. In DNA form, the CDR3 reads TGTGCCAGCATGGAGACCGGGGAGCTGTTTTTT. Its protein is CASMETGELFF.

The chain is built from TRBV7-9 and TRBJ1-1, with 8 positions matching TRBD1. Germline assignment: CDR1 SEHNR and CDR2 FQNEAQ (reference sequence). The V gene end was trimmed by 3 bases and the J gene end by 0 bases; junction bases not matched to a gene: 6. The CDR3 length is 16 residues. The CDR3 DNA reads as TGTGCCAGCAGCTTCGGGGCAGGGGGCCTGAACACTGAAGCTTTCTTT. It encodes CASSFGAGGLNTEAFF.

The chain uses TRBV27 and TRBJ1-4; the match to TRBD1 covers 12 bases. The CDR3 covers 16 residues. Germline values: CDR1 MNHEY, CDR2 SMNVEV (reference sequence). The V gene end was trimmed by 4 bases and the J gene end by 7 bases; junction bases not matched to a gene: 7. CDR3 in DNA: TGTGCCAGCAGTTCAACCGGGACAGGGGGCGGTGAAAAACTGTTTTTT. Its protein product is CASSSTGTGGGEKLFF.

Only one count was recorded for this clone. The V call is TRBV2, the J call TRBJ2-7; TRBD1 is a possible D gene (5 bases). V lost 4 bases and J 7 bases, leaving 17 bases between the germline ends. Germline V gene sequence: CDR1 SNHLY, CDR2 FYNNEI. The length of the CDR3 is 14 residues. CDR3 nucleotide sequence: TGTGCCAGCAGTGGATCAGGGTTCCTGCGGGAGCAGTACTTC. It specifies CASSGSGFLREQYF.

This rearrangement joins TRBV6-6 to TRBJ2-7, with a possible D match to TRBD1 (5 bases). This CDR3 region has 12 residues. Germline CDR1 and CDR2: MNHNY and SVGAGI (reference sequence). V was trimmed by 2 bases and J by 9 bases, leaving 11 bases between them. The CDR3 spells CASSYGADAQYF. The DNA for the CDR3 is TGTGCCAGCAGTTACGGGGCAGACGCGCAGTACTTC.

J is TRBJ1-3 and V is TRBV19; a weak D match, TRBD1 (5 bases). Trimming left V 3 bases short and J 7 bases short, with 13 bases between. Germline V gene data show CDR1 as LNHDA and CDR2 as SQIVND (reference sequence). The CDR3 has 14 residues. The DNA for the CDR3 is TGTGCCAGTAGTATGGGGCCCCGAAGGAACACCATATATTTT. Protein: CASSMGPRRNTIYF. Full variable domain (missing parts from reference TRBV19 and TRBJ1-3): DGGITQSPKYLFRKEGQNVTLSCEQNLNHDAMYWYRQDPGQGLRLIYYSQIVNDFQKGDIAEGYSVSREKKESFPLTVTSAQKNPTAFYLCASSMGPRRNTIYFGEGSWLTVV.

The genes are TRBV24-1 and TRBJ1-6, with D possibly matching TRBD1 (5 bases). The CDR3 runs 17 residues. V dropped 0 bases and J dropped 5 bases, with 13 bases sitting between them. Germline loops: CDR1 KGHDR, CDR2 SFDVKD. The CDR3 reads CATSDLGRGEDNSPLHF. In DNA, the CDR3 is TGTGCCACCAGTGATTTGGGGCGGGGGGAAGATAATTCACCCCTCCACTTT.

This clone has only a few counts. The chain joins TRBV24-1 to TRBJ2-3, with 8 bases that match TRBD2. Germline lookup yields CDR1 KGHDR and CDR2 SFDVKD. The CDR3 length is 14 residues. The V segment lost 4 bases and the J segment 5 bases; nucleotides outside the gene matches: 4. CDR3 region: CATSELAVGDTQYF. DNA for the CDR3: TGTGCCACCAGTGAACTAGCGGTAGGAGATACGCAGTATTTT.

The rearrangement uses TRBV24-1 and TRBJ1-5, with 11 bases aligning to TRBD1. After removal of 2 bases from V and 5 bases from J, the junction contained 13 bases not matched to a gene. Germline V gene sequence: CDR1 KGHDR, CDR2 SFDVKD. This CDR3 comprises 19 residues. CDR3 sequence reads: CATSDSGTGGRGWDQPQHF. The CDR3 DNA sequence: TGTGCCACCAGTGATTCCGGGACAGGGGGACGAGGTTGGGATCAGCCCCAGCATTTT.